This section outlines one TCR beta chain sequence together with its context. Using its own MiXCR run on the 5' RACE reads, TCRdb lists one record per CDR3 protein. The data show 510,000 or so distinct CDR3 sequences, around 15% seen once. The CDR3 consists of 13 residues. After removal of 0 bases from V and 8 bases from J, the junction contained 0 bases not matched to a gene. The germline V gene encodes CDR1 SGHRS and CDR2 YFSETQ. This entry is derived from a study of identical twins. This sample was also put to use in a study of yellow fever vaccine responses in identical twins.

The gene calls are TRBV5-1 and TRBJ2-4; 9 bases fit TRBD1. This sequence originates from a woman between 18 and 29 years old in good health. The sample consisted of CD4+ T cells sorted from blood. As DNA, the CDR3 is TGCGCCAGCAGCTTGGGGGACAGGGACATTCAGTACTTC. It translates to CASSLGDRDIQYF.